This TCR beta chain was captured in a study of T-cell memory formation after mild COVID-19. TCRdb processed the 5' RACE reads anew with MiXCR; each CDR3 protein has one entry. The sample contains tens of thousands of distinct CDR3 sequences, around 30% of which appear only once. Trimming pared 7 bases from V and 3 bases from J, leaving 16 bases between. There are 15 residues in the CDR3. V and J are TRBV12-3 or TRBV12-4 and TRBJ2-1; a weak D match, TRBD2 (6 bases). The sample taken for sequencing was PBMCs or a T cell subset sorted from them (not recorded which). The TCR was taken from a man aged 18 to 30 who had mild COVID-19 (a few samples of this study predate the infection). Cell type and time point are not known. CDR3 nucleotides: TGTGCCAGCACCCCCTCCGGGGGATTCTACAATGAGCAGTTCTTC. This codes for CASTPSGGFYNEQFF.